This T cell receptor beta chain was profiled in a study of regulatory T cells in long-lasting Graves disease (dated by TCRdb to about 2021). Background for the entire study: To count as having persistent Graves' disease, a patient had to have received antithyroid drug treatment for over 5 years with TSH receptor autoantibodies remaining persistently positive. Peripheral blood TCR sequencing and RNA sequencing compared persistent Graves' disease patients with newly diagnosed Graves' disease patients. The study took place in China and was registered as a clinical trial. A total of some 35 samples underwent TCR sequencing, from 13 patients with persistent Graves' disease and 20 patients with newly diagnosed Graves' disease. Antithyroid drugs had been taken for approximately 10 years on average by persistent Graves' disease patients in the clinical cohort.

In this sample, this clonotype turned up a few times. Its recognized antigen is unknown. Base-call qualities are not available, and no considerably larger clone is one nucleotide away. The protocol used for the library was multiplex PCR. The data were produced on an Illumina HiSeq 4000. CDR3 regions were amplified by Arm-PCR with iRepertoire HTBI primers to construct TCR beta libraries. Gel purification was performed on PCR products prior to sequencing. The paper's data handling went like this. A total of fewer than 80 TRBV and 14 TRBJ segments were identified across samples and were used for gene usage analysis of CDR3 amino acid clonotypes. COPE and FqMerger were used to merge filtered high-quality paired reads into contigs. BLAST was used to align contigs to IMGT TRBV, TRBD and TRBJ reference genes, and CDR3 was defined according to IMGT. Highly expanded clones were defined as clonotypes with a frequency above 0.1%. Shannon entropy served as the measure of repertoire diversity, while the Gini coefficient captured V-J evenness. Public clonotypes were defined as clonotypes shared by more than one individual. The public sequencing data were trimmed at Q25 with fastp and processed into clonotypes with MiXCR by TCRdb, which kept only in-frame beta chains. Here each entry gathers all rows of one CDR3 protein and keeps the most common genes and DNA. These V and J calls originate from TCRdb's pipeline instead of the authors' own analysis. For this sample the table gives roughly 400,000 distinct CDR3 sequences, of which roughly a fifth were detected only once. Around 15% of the sample lies in the top ten.

Points the paper makes about the study in general: Lower TCR Shannon entropy and fewer highly expanded clones were observed in persistent Graves' disease patients than in newly diagnosed patients, which suggested clonal expansion. The study examined only peripheral blood because the primary lesion, thyroid tissue, could not be accessed. Preferential use of TRBV28, TRBJ1-2 and TRBJ2-5 was observed in persistent disease, whereas TRBV20-1 and TRBJ2-1 were favored in newly diagnosed disease. As a limitation, the authors acknowledged that the small sample size may reduce accuracy. Only the TCR beta chain was sequenced and analyzed. Patients with persistent disease shared more public clonotypes (fewer than 3,000) than newly diagnosed patients did (966).

The sample's time point label, in plain terms: persistent/refractory GD, antithyroid drugs over 5 years with positive TRAb. For both TCR sequencing and RNA sequencing, RNA was extracted from PBMCs in TRIzol. Graves' disease was diagnosed according to American Thyroid Association guidelines. Recruitment of patients was carried out at an endocrinology department in Xi'an, China. Each patient gave approximately 10 milliliters of peripheral blood, collected in an EDTA anticoagulant tube. Ficoll Paque Plus density gradient separation was used to isolate PBMCs, and no additional T cell sorting was done. An Agilent 2100 Bioanalyzer and agarose gel were used to assess RNA quality, and a NanoDrop 2000 was used to measure RNA concentration. V is clipped by 10 bases and J by 3 bases, and the sequence between their germline boundaries is 16 bases long. Based on the germline V gene (reference sequence), the CDR1 and CDR2 sequences are MNHEY and SMNVEV. The CDR3 runs 13 residues from the cysteine to the phenylalanine. This entry keeps only the CDR3 DNA: 39 bases, framed from base 1.

The sequencing here drew on peripheral blood mononuclear cells (PBMCs), taken when the disease was refractory, from a patient treated with antithyroid drugs. This clonotype originated in a female donor with Graves disease. The chain couples TRBV27 to TRBJ2-7; a weak D assignment points to TRBD1 (6 bases agree). The CDR3 region: CATSPGHLYEQYF. The nucleotide sequence is TGTGCCACCTCACCGGGACACCTCTACGAGCAGTACTTC.